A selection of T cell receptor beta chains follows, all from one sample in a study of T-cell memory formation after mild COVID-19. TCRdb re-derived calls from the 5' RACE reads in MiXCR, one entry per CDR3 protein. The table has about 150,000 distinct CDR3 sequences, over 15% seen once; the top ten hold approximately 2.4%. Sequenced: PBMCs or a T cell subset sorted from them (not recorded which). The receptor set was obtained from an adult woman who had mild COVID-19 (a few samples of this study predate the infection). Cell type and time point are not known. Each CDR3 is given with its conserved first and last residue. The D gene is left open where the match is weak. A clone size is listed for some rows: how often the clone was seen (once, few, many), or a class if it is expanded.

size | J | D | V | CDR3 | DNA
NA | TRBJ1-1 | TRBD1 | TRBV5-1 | CASLLGTGPMNTEAFF | TGCGCCAGCTTGCTTGGGACAGGGCCGATGAACACTGAAGCTTTCTTT
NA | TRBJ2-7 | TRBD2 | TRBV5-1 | CASSTLAGGIYEQYF | TGCGCCAGCAGCACACTAGCGGGGGGAATCTACGAGCAGTACTTC
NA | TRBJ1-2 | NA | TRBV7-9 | CASRLMDGYTF | TGTGCCAGCAGGTTGATGGATGGCTACACCTTC
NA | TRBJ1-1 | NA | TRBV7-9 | CASSLTQVGAEAFF | TGTGCCAGCAGCTTAACGCAGGTCGGCGCTGAAGCTTTCTTT
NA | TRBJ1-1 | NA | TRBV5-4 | CASSLDPPSGAEAFF | TGTGCCAGCAGCTTGGACCCACCATCTGGGGCTGAAGCTTTCTTT
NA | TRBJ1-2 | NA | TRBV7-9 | CASSLKGGPYGYTF | TGTGCCAGCAGCTTAAAGGGGGGACCCTATGGCTACACCTTC
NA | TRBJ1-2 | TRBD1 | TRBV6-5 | CASSYSTGDNNYGYTF | TGTGCCAGCAGTTACTCAACAGGGGACAATAACTATGGCTACACCTTC
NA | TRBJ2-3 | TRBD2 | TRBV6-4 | CASSRGRGDTQYF | TGTGCCAGCAGCCGGGGGAGGGGAGATACGCAGTATTTT
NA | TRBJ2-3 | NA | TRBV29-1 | CSVEEDYLYTDTQYF | TGCAGCGTTGAAGAAGATTACTTGTACACAGATACGCAGTATTTT
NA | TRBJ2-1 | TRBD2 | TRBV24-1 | CATSDRTSGTNEQFF | TGTGCCACCAGTGATCGGACTAGCGGGACCAATGAGCAGTTCTTC
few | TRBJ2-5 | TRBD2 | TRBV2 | CASSGTSGGKTQYF | TGTGCCAGCAGCGGAACTAGCGGGGGGAAGACCCAGTACTTC
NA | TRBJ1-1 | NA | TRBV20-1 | CSARTDQNTEAFF | TGCAGTGCTAGGACAGATCAGAACACTGAAGCTTTCTTT
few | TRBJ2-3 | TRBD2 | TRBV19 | CASRAGSTDTQYF | TGTGCCAGTAGAGCGGGAAGCACAGATACGCAGTATTTT
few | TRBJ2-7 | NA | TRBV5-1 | CASSLARNSYEQYF | TGCGCCAGCAGCTTGGCTCGGAACAGCTACGAGCAGTACTTC
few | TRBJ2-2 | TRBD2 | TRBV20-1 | CSAKRGGSVGELFF | TGCAGTGCAAAGCGGGGGGGCTCGGTCGGGGAGCTGTTTTTT